The next 9 T cell receptor beta chains were all read from a single sample in a study of blood T cell repertoires in COVID-19. Here immunoSEQ multiplex PCR was the method, and the copy in TCRdb shows in-frame clones only, minus some. The sample has more than 250,000 clones; roughly 86% are singletons. Sequenced: peripheral blood. These receptors were taken from a woman aged 50 to 65 with acute or convalescent COVID-19.

The chain joins TRBV4-3 to TRBJ2-7; 9 nucleotides line up with TRBD1. J gave up 2 bases and V 1 base, and 6 bases lay outside the gene matches. Germline loops: CDR1 LGHNA, CDR2 YSLEER. This CDR3 is built from 16 residues. The CDR3 is CASSQAPGQGTYEQYF. CDR3 DNA: TGCGCCAGCAGCCAAGCTCCGGGACAGGGAACCTACGAGCAGTACTTC.

The rearrangement uses TRBV4-1 and TRBJ1-6; a possible D gene is TRBD1 (6 bases). This CDR3 spans 18 amino acids. V was clipped by 0 bases and J by 5 bases, with 17 bases between them. Germline values: CDR1 MGHRA, CDR2 YSYEKL. The DNA for the CDR3 is TGCGCCAGCAGCCAAGATTTGGGGACACCCTTCAATAATTCACCCCTCCACTTT. Protein sequence: CASSQDLGTPFNNSPLHF.

The chain uses TRBV4-2 and TRBJ2-1; TRBD2 matches 7 bases. J lost 5 bases, V lost 1 base, and 14 bases had no gene match. This CDR3 spans 18 amino acids. The germline CDR1 and CDR2 sequences are LGHNA and YNFKEQ. The CDR3 coding sequence is TGTGCCAGCAGCCAAGCAGGGTCGGGGGACTACCCCAACAATGAGCAGTTCTTC. Protein product: CASSQAGSGDYPNNEQFF.

This clone occurred a few times. The chain carries TRBV7-9 and TRBJ1-1; 7 bases fit TRBD1. Germline V gene data show CDR1 as SEHNR and CDR2 as FQNEAQ (reference sequence). V was pared by 5 bases and J by 1 base, with 4 bases of the junction left unmatched. This CDR3 has 14 residues. In DNA, the CDR3 is TGTGCCAGCAGCGACCACAGGGGGAACACTGAAGCTTTCTTT. It is translated as CASSDHRGNTEAFF.

V usage is TRBV14 and J usage is TRBJ1-2; 7 bases line up with TRBD1. After removal of 4 bases from V and 4 bases from J, the junction contained 12 bases not matched to a gene. This CDR3 region has 16 residues. Germline V gives CDR1 SGHDN, CDR2 FVKESK. CDR3 bases: TGTGCCAGCAGCCGACAGGGTCTCATGGTGTCCTATGGCTACACCTTC. Translation gives CASSRQGLMVSYGYTF.

This clone was recorded only once. V gene TRBV11-3 combines with J gene TRBJ2-1; tentatively, D is TRBD2 (5 bases). The V gene lost 1 base and the J gene lost 3 bases, with 10 bases spanning the gap. Germline values: CDR1 SGHNT, CDR2 YENEEA. This CDR3 has 15 amino acids. The CDR3 DNA follows: TGTGCCAGCAGCTTAGCGGGGATAGGCTACAATGAGCAGTTCTTC. Encoded protein: CASSLAGIGYNEQFF.

This chain's CDR3 is CASRDLGGAAEAFF. Written as DNA, the CDR3 is TGCGCCAGCAGGGACCTAGGGGGGGCCGCTGAAGCTTTCTTT. J is TRBJ1-1 and V is TRBV5-1; D is possibly TRBD1 (6 bases). Between the trimmed V and J ends, which lost 5 bases and 6 bases, there was a span of 17 bases. CDR1 is SGHRS, CDR2 YFSETQ, per germline. The CDR3 totals 14 residues.

The V gene is TRBV7-9, the J gene TRBJ2-3, with D uncertain. V was shortened by 0 bases and J by 3 bases, with 13 bases between the two germline ends. This CDR3 has 16 amino acids. The germline V gene encodes CDR1 SEHNR and CDR2 FQNEAQ (reference sequence). The CDR3 loop reads CASSLAYATRTDTQYF. DNA for the CDR3: TGTGCCAGCAGCTTAGCTTATGCGACAAGAACAGATACGCAGTATTTT.

This chain uses TRBV19 with TRBJ2-3, with TRBD2 matching over 7 bases. The CDR3 totals 17 residues. V shed 1 base, J shed 6 bases, and the junction held 13 bases outside the gene matches. From germline, CDR1 is LNHDA and CDR2 SQIVND (reference sequence). CDR3 in amino acids: CASSIVSASGPRDTQYF. As DNA, the CDR3 is TGTGCCAGTAGTATAGTAAGCGCTAGCGGACCAAGGGATACGCAGTATTTT.